What follows are 12 T cell receptor beta chains derived from one specimen sequenced in a study of shared clonotypes between healthy human individuals. Clones were sequenced by immunoSEQ multiplex PCR, and TCRdb holds only the in-frame ones, with some missing. The sample includes around 2,000,000 clones, 85% to 95% of them seen just once. Material: naive CD4+ T cells sorted from blood. Subset defined: CD45RA+ positively selected. These receptors all come from a man aged 18 to 29 in good health.

The chain combines TRBV28 with TRBJ1-1; D is possibly TRBD1 (6 bases). V was trimmed by 8 bases and J by 4 bases, leaving 17 bases between them. The CDR3 length is 14 residues. Germline V lookup: CDR1 MDHEN, CDR2 SYDVKM. CDR3 bases: TGTGCCAGCTGGGGGCCGCCTAGGGGCACTGAAGCTTTCTTT. This sequence encodes CASWGPPRGTEAFF.

The rearrangement links TRBV5-8 to TRBJ2-5, with 8 bases that match TRBD1. Losses at the gene ends were 1 base for V and 4 bases for J; bases not matched to a gene: 0. Germline V lookup: CDR1 SGHTS, CDR2 YDEGEE. This CDR3 contains 13 residues. CDR3 DNA: TGTGCCAGCAGCTTGACAGGGGGAGAGACCCAGTACTTC. Translated, it gives CASSLTGGETQYF.

This chain connects TRBV19 to TRBJ2-3; 14 nucleotides agree with TRBD2. J gave up 1 base and V 10 bases, and 16 bases lay outside the gene matches. The germline gives CDR1 LNHDA, CDR2 SQIVND (reference sequence). CDR3 length: 19 residues. CDR3: CANSTTTSGRVGGTDTQYF. CDR3 nucleotides: TGTGCCAACTCCACGACGACTAGCGGGAGGGTGGGTGGCACAGATACGCAGTATTTT.

The chain links TRBV5-4 to TRBJ2-2; D call uncertain. This CDR3 comprises 15 residues. Between the trimmed V and J ends, which lost 0 bases and 1 base, there was a span of 7 bases. Germline CDR1 and CDR2: SGHNT and YYREEE (reference sequence). CDR3 sequence: CASSLVGRNTGELFF. In nucleotides, the CDR3 is TGTGCCAGCAGCTTGGTCGGAAGGAACACCGGGGAGCTGTTTTTT.

The chain is built from TRBV7-9 and TRBJ2-2, with D perhaps TRBD2 (6 bases). CDR1 and CDR2 from the germline V gene are SEHNR and FQNEAQ (reference sequence). The V and J ends lost 5 bases and 2 bases respectively, with 15 bases between them. The CDR3 is 16 residues long. This CDR3 is CASSLIPSVNTGELFF. CDR3 bases: TGTGCCAGCAGCCTCATTCCTAGCGTCAACACCGGGGAGCTGTTTTTT.

With regard to this clone: One end of the junction fails to match germline, which may point to a read error. This chain links TRBV5-1 with TRBJ2-7; no definite D call. This CDR3 spans 21 amino acids. Per germline, CDR1 SGHRS and CDR2 YFSETQ. CDR3 residues: CASSLLIVSSVLTPGLSERYF. In DNA form, the CDR3 reads TGCGCCAGCAGCTTATTAATAGTATCGTCCGTGTTAACTCCCGGCCTGAGCGAGCGGTACTTC.

The chain links TRBV18 to TRBJ1-6, with 12 bases fitting TRBD1. Germline assignment: CDR1 KGHSH and CDR2 LQKENI. The J segment lost 5 bases and the V segment lost 4 bases, leaving 18 bases of the junction unmatched. The CDR3 consists of 21 residues. CDR3 amino acids: CASSQSSNVPGQGANNSPLHF. DNA for the CDR3: TGTGCCAGCTCACAAAGTTCGAACGTCCCGGGACAGGGGGCCAATAATTCACCCCTCCACTTT. The whole variable domain, filled in from reference TRBV18 and TRBJ1-6, reads NAGVMQNPRHLVRRRGQEARLRCSPMKGHSHVYWYRQLPEEGLKFMVYLQKENIIDESGMPKERFSAEFPKEGPSILRIQQVVRGDSAAYFCASSQSSNVPGQGANNSPLHFGNGTRLTVT.

The chain uses TRBV5-1 and TRBJ2-5; D gene uncertain. CDR1 is SGHRS, CDR2 YFSETQ, per germline. Trimming left V 5 bases short and J 5 bases short, with 7 bases between. The CDR3 has 11 amino acids. This chain's CDR3 is CASRVWETQYF. CDR3 coding DNA: TGCGCCAGCAGAGTGTGGGAGACCCAGTACTTC.

This chain links TRBV4-1 with TRBJ2-3; 9 bases fit TRBD2. Losses at the gene ends were 7 bases for V and 0 bases for J; bases not matched to a gene: 8. The CDR3 is 16 residues long. Germline V gene lookup returns CDR1 MGHRA and CDR2 YSYEKL. CDR3 DNA sequence: TGCGCCAGCACCGATACAGCGGGAGGAAGCACAGATACGCAGTATTTT. Translating it yields CASTDTAGGSTDTQYF.

The chain links TRBV28 to TRBJ2-2, with D possibly TRBD1 on 6 matching bases. V was clipped by 7 bases and J by 2 bases, with 17 bases between them. The CDR3 is 16 residues long. From germline, CDR1 is MDHEN and CDR2 SYDVKM. CDR3 nucleotide sequence: TGTGCCAGCATTGCTGGACAGACTCGCAACACCGGGGAGCTGTTTTTT. Translated, it gives CASIAGQTRNTGELFF.

The chain is built from TRBV6-1 and TRBJ2-5, with D possibly being TRBD1 or TRBD2 (5 bases each). The germline V and J ends were trimmed by 7 bases and 4 bases, with 19 bases remaining between them. The length of the CDR3 is 15 residues. The V gene's germline CDR1 is MNHNS and CDR2 SASEGT. CDR3 DNA: TGTGCCAGCACACGGGGCAGGGACCCTCCAGAGACCCAGTACTTC. Translating it yields CASTRGRDPPETQYF.

The chain uses TRBV7-3 and TRBJ1-3; perhaps TRBD1 as D (6 bases). CDR3 length: 14 residues. The V and J ends lost 0 bases and 7 bases respectively, with 10 bases between them. Germline loops: CDR1 SGHTA, CDR2 FQGTGA. The CDR3 coding sequence is TGTGCCAGCAGCTTAACAACAGGGTCGAACACCATATATTTT. It yields the protein CASSLTTGSNTIYF.